This T cell receptor beta chain was sequenced in a study of metastatic and nonmetastatic thyroid tumors. Across the study: Repertoire data that came from the blood and tumor or nodule tissue of malignant and benign thyroid patients were compared.

Each patient went into thyroid surgery without having received any treatment. V dropped 6 bases and J dropped 2; count of bases not matched to a gene: 6. The CDR3 is 15 residues long. The germline V gene has CDR1 KGHSH and CDR2 LQKENI. TCRdb re-called the PCR reads with MiXCR. The sample contains about 38,000 clones, roughly 50% of which appear only once. The source is a male donor with papillary thyroid cancer or a benign thyroid nodule (not recorded which). Some clones in this sample may be carry-over from other donors' samples. The specimen was tumor tissue. The rearrangement uses TRBV18 and TRBJ2-7, with 11 nucleotides matching TRBD1. The CDR3 region has the DNA TGTGCCAGCTCCCGGGGACAGGGGGAAACCTACGAGCAGTACTTC. Protein: CASSRGQGETYEQYF.